These 19 T cell receptor beta chains share one sample of origin, sequenced in a study of T cell repertoires in cytomegalovirus infection. In TCRdb, the reads were re-called with MiXCR into one record per CDR3 protein. The table includes about 24,000 distinct CDR3 sequences, approximately 22% detected once. Antigens for these TCRs are unknown. Specimen: CD8+ T cells from cultured PBMCs, collected from culture after CMV antigen stimulation. Receptors originate from a human donor in good health (CMV status not recorded). Some clones in this sample may be carry-over from other donors' samples.

This clonotype was detected many times. The chain links TRBV6-2 or TRBV6-3 to TRBJ1-5; D might be TRBD1 (6 bases). The CDR3 covers 15 residues. V was pared by 2 bases and J by 3 bases, with 11 bases between. The germline V gene encodes CDR1 MNHEY and CDR2 SVGEGT. The DNA for the CDR3 is TGTGCCAGCAGTTACGCTGGACAGTTCAATCAGCCCCAGCATTTT. As protein: CASSYAGQFNQPQHF.

This clonotype occurred a few times. The chain joins TRBV7-8 to TRBJ1-6, with a tentative D call TRBD1 (5 bases). Between the trimmed V and J ends, which lost 5 bases and 9 bases, there was a span of 23 bases. Per germline, CDR1 SGHVS and CDR2 FQNEAQ. The length of the CDR3 is 17 residues. In DNA, the CDR3 is TGTGCCAGCAGCCGAACGCGGGGGATAGTAATAAGTTCACCCCTCCACTTT. Its translation is CASSRTRGIVISSPLHF.

Only a few counts were recorded for this clonotype. The CDR3 spells CASSSSTDGGLSNQPQHF. In nucleotides, the CDR3 is TGTGCCAGCAGTTCCTCGACGGACGGGGGACTTAGCAATCAGCCCCAGCATTTT. The V gene is TRBV6-5, the J gene TRBJ1-5; tentative D call: TRBD1 (5 bases). V was trimmed by 4 bases and J by 0 bases, leaving 19 bases between them. The V gene's germline CDR1 is MNHEY and CDR2 SVGAGI. The CDR3 length is 18 residues.

There are many counts of this clonotype. V usage is TRBV7-6 and J usage is TRBJ1-1, with 9 bases identical to TRBD1. After removal of 7 bases from V and 3 bases from J, the junction contained 9 bases not matched to a gene. Germline V CDR1 and CDR2: SGHVS, FNYEAQ. The CDR3 totals 15 residues. The CDR3 DNA sequence: TGTGCCAGCACCGATACCGGGACAGGGCACACTGAAGCTTTCTTT. Translating gives CASTDTGTGHTEAFF.

This clonotype has a handful of counts. No conserved phenylalanine or tryptophan ends this CDR3, so it is likely a read error. Because the CDR3's place on the DNA is in doubt, the DNA is left out and the CDR3 is given as listed by TCRdb. CDR3 sequence reads: CASSLEWLGLTTDI. The rearrangement joins TRBV28 to TRBJ2-3; TRBD1 was called by the table and not checked on the DNA. The CDR3 region is 14 residues in length, termini included. Germline-derived CDR1 and CDR2 are MDHEN and SYDVKM.

There are a few counts of this clonotype. The gene calls are TRBV6-6 and TRBJ1-6; TRBD1 might be the D (6 bases). The CDR3 contains 19 residues. The V end lost 0 bases, the J end lost 4 bases, and 19 bases lay between the germline ends. CDR1 and CDR2 (germline): MNHNY, SVGAGI (reference sequence). CDR3: CASSYSRIRGNGYNSPLHF. Written as DNA, the CDR3 is TGTGCCAGCAGTTACTCGAGAATTAGGGGGAATGGGTATAATTCACCCCTCCACTTT.

Ten or more counts support this clonotype. CDR3 sequence reads: CASSLVGPYNEQFF. The DNA for the CDR3 is TGTGCCAGCAGCCTAGTGGGACCCTACAATGAGCAGTTCTTC. This chain joins TRBV12-3 or TRBV12-4 and TRBJ2-1; possibly TRBD1 or TRBD2 for D (5 bases each). Trimming removed 6 bases from V and 2 bases from J, with 11 bases in between. CDR3 length equals 14 residues.

This clonotype has ten or more counts. The V call is TRBV19, the J call TRBJ1-1, with unresolved D. Germline loops: CDR1 LNHDA, CDR2 SQIVND (reference sequence). V was pared by 6 bases and J by 0 bases, with 8 bases between. The CDR3 loop spans 13 amino acids. DNA of the CDR3: TGTGCCAGTAGGTACTCCGTGAACACTGAAGCTTTCTTT. Translation gives CASRYSVNTEAFF.

The chain employs TRBV19 and TRBJ1-5; D not resolved. This CDR3 comprises 14 residues. Trimming left V 4 bases short and J 0 bases short, with 7 bases between. CDR1 and CDR2 from the germline V gene are LNHDA and SQIVND (reference sequence). The DNA for the CDR3 is TGTGCCAGTAGTAAGGCATATAGCAATCAGCCCCAGCATTTT. As protein: CASSKAYSNQPQHF.

This clonotype came up many times. The chain couples TRBV12-3 or TRBV12-4 to TRBJ1-2; D is undetermined. The CDR3 is 13 residues long. The V end was cut by 4 bases, the J end by 3 bases, with 9 bases between. DNA of the CDR3: TGTGCCAGCAGTTCTTCTGGGGACTATGGCTACACCTTC. As protein: CASSSSGDYGYTF.

This clonotype was observed a handful of times. The chain couples TRBV27 to TRBJ2-7; 9 bases agree with TRBD1. With 6 bases clipped from V and 5 bases from J, the junction kept 20 bases outside the gene matches. This CDR3 spans 18 amino acids. Germline lookup yields CDR1 MNHEY and CDR2 SMNVEV (reference sequence). The CDR3 here is CASSLSGYPITGGDEQYF. For the CDR3, the DNA is TGTGCCAGCAGCCTTTCGGGCTACCCAATTACAGGGGGCGACGAGCAGTACTTC.

The sample holds a few counts of this clonotype. This chain links TRBV4-1 with TRBJ2-2; D tentatively fits TRBD1 or TRBD2 (6 bases each). CDR3 size: 16 residues. Germline V lookup: CDR1 MGHRA, CDR2 YSYEKL. Trimming took off 6 bases at V and 4 bases at J, with 18 bases between the two ends. In nucleotides, the CDR3 is TGCGCCAGCAGTACCGGTCGGGGGCTCTTCACCGGGGAGCTGTTTTTT. As protein: CASSTGRGLFTGELFF.

The chain has TRBV6-6 and TRBJ1-1; maybe TRBD1 (6 bases). With 6 bases removed from V and 7 bases from J, the gap between germline ends came to 12 bases. This CDR3 has 12 amino acids. In germline, CDR1 is MNHNY, CDR2 SVGAGI (reference sequence). The CDR3 spells CASRQGLLEAFF. In nucleotides, the CDR3 is TGTGCCAGCAGACAGGGTTTGCTTGAAGCTTTCTTT.

The chain is built from TRBV19 and TRBJ2-2; TRBD1 matches at 9 bases. CDR3 length: 16 residues. V shed 5 bases, J shed 7 bases, and the junction held 11 bases outside the gene matches. Germline V CDR1 and CDR2: LNHDA, SQIVND (reference sequence). The CDR3 nucleotides are TGTGCCAGTAGTGGTTCTGGGACAGGGCGGATCGGGGAGCTGTTTTTT. This gives the protein CASSGSGTGRIGELFF. The complete variable domain, with remaining parts taken from reference TRBV19 and TRBJ2-2, reads DGGITQSPKYLFRKEGQNVTLSCEQNLNHDAMYWYRQDPGQGLRLIYYSQIVNDFQKGDIAEGYSVSREKKESFPLTVTSAQKNPTAFYLCASSGSGTGRIGELFFGEGSRLTVL.

There are many counts of this clonotype. V gene TRBV7-8 combines with J gene TRBJ2-2; 7 bases agree with TRBD1. The J segment lost 5 bases and the V segment lost 5 bases, leaving 8 bases of the junction unmatched. There are 15 residues in the CDR3. In germline, CDR1 is SGHVS, CDR2 FQNEAQ. CDR3 DNA: TGTGCCAGCAGCCAAGGGACAGCGGAGACCGGGGAGCTGTTTTTT. Its protein is CASSQGTAETGELFF.

This clonotype was counted only a few times. J is TRBJ2-5 and V is TRBV12-3 or TRBV12-4; no reliable D call. The CDR3 has 15 amino acids. The V end was cut by 2 bases, the J end by 5 bases, with 15 bases between. DNA for the CDR3: TGTGCCAGCAGTTTAAGAATCAGGTTCGGGGAGACCCAGTACTTC. As protein: CASSLRIRFGETQYF.

At least ten counts were recorded for this clonotype. The chain joins TRBV7-6 to TRBJ1-3, with a possible D match to TRBD1 (6 bases). With 6 bases removed from V and 4 bases from J, the gap between germline ends came to 13 bases. This CDR3 has 14 residues. The germline CDR1 and CDR2 sequences are SGHVS and FNYEAQ. The CDR3 loop reads CASRAGGPGNTIYF. The CDR3 DNA reads as TGTGCCAGCAGGGCCGGGGGGCCGGGAAACACCATATATTTT.

A few counts support this clonotype. The chain has TRBV6-6 and TRBJ2-5; unclear D gene. Trimming cost V 0 bases and J 4 bases, with 12 bases left between them. The CDR3 covers 15 residues. The germline gives CDR1 MNHNY, CDR2 SVGAGI (reference sequence). CDR3 residues: CASSYSGPAGETQYF. For the CDR3, the DNA is TGTGCCAGCAGTTACTCGGGTCCAGCAGGAGAGACCCAGTACTTC.

The chain joins TRBV6-2 or TRBV6-3 to TRBJ1-1; D gene unclear. Germline assignment: CDR1 MNHEY and CDR2 SVGEGT. Trimming left V 6 bases short and J 5 bases short, with 13 bases between. The CDR3 totals 13 residues. The CDR3 reads CASRSRSLTEAFF. CDR3 nucleotides: TGTGCCAGCAGATCCAGGTCGCTAACTGAAGCTTTCTTT.